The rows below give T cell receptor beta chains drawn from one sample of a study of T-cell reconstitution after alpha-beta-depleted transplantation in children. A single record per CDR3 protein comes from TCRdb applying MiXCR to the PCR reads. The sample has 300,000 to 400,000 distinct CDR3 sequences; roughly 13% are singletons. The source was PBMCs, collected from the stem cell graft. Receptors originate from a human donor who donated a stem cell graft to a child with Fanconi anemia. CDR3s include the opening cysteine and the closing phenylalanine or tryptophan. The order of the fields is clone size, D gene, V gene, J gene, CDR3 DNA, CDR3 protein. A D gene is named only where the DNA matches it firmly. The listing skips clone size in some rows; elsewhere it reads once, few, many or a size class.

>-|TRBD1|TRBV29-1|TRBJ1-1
TGCAGCGCTGGGGAGGGGGCGAGTGAGGAAGCTTTCTTT
CSAGEGASEEAFF
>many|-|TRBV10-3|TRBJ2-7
TGTGCCATCAGTGACCAGGGGTCCTACGAGCAGTACTTC
CAISDQGSYEQYF
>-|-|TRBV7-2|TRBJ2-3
TGTGCCAGCAGCTTAAGGGCGGCCTACACAGATACGCAGTATTTT
CASSLRAAYTDTQYF
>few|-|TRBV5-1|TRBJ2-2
TGCGCCAGCAGCTTGACCCGGGGAGGTACCGGGGAGCTGTTTTTT
CASSLTRGGTGELFF
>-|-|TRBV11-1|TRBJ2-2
TGTGCCAGCAGAACCAGGGACTACACCGGGGAGCTGTTTTTT
CASRTRDYTGELFF
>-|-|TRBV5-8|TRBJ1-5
TGTGCCAGCAGCCCGGACCTGCCGGGGTGGCCCCAGCATTTT
CASSPDLPGWPQHF
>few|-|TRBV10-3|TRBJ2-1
TGTGCCATCAGTGAGACCTCGGCATACAATGAGCAGTTCTTC
CAISETSAYNEQFF
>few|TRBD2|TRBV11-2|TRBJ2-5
TGTGCCAGCAGCTCGATTGTGAGACTAGCGGGGAAGTACCAAGAGACCCAGTACTTC
CASSSIVRLAGKYQETQYF
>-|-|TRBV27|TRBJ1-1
TGTGCCAGCAGTTTTAACCTGATCACTGAAGCTTTCTTT
CASSFNLITEAFF
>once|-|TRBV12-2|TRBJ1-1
TGTGCAAGTCGCTTAAGGTTTTGGCGGGGACCGGCGACTGGGGACACTGAAGCTTTCTTT
CASRLRFWRGPATGDTEAFF
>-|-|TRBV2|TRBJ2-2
TGTGCCAGCAGTGAGGTCCACCGCAGGGTGCCCACCGGGGAGCTGTTTTTT
CASSEVHRRVPTGELFF
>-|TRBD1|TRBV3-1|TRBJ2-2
TGTGCCAGCAGCCCCCACCGGGACAGGGGAACCGGGGAGCTGTTTTTT
CASSPHRDRGTGELFF
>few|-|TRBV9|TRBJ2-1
TGTGCCAGCAGCGTTGGGCGGGGTAGCTCCTACAATGAGCAGTTCTTC
CASSVGRGSSYNEQFF
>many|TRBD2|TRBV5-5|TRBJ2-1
TGTGCCAGCAGTTACCTGCGGGGACTAGCGGGGGGCCGGGAGGAGCAGTTCTTC
CASSYLRGLAGGREEQFF
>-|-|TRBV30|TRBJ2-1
TGTGCCTGGAGCGTAAGGGGTAGCGGACACAACAATGAGCAGTTCTTC
CAWSVRGSGHNNEQFF
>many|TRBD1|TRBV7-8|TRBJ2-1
TGTGCCAGCAGCTCCCACGGCCCCGGACAGGGCTTGGGCGATGAGCAGTTCTTC
CASSSHGPGQGLGDEQFF
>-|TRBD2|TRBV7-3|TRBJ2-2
TGTGCCAGCAGCTTGCTAGCGGGGGGAGGATCCGGGGAGCTGTTTTTT
CASSLLAGGGSGELFF
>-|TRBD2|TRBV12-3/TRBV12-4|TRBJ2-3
TGTGCCAGCAGTTTGTCCCTAGCGGGGGGAGGAGATACGCAGTATTTT
CASSLSLAGGGDTQYF
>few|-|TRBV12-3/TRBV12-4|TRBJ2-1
TGTGCCAGCAGTCCCGACAGCCTTCAGAGTCGGTTCTTC
CASSPDSLQSRFF
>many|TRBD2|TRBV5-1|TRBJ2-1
TGCGCCAGCAGCTTGGCCGGGACTAGCGGGGTCAATGAGCAGTTCTTC
CASSLAGTSGVNEQFF
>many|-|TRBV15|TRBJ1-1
TGTGCCACCAGCAGAGATCAGGCGGTTTCTGAAGCTTTCTTT
CATSRDQAVSEAFF
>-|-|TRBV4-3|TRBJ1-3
TGCGCCAGCAGCCTTAGGGGAGGAGGAAACACCATATATTTT
CASSLRGGGNTIYF
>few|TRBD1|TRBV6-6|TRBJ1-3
TGTGCCAGCAGTGGGGGACAGGCCATTCCCATATATTTT
CASSGGQAIPIYF
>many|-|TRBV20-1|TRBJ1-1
TGCAGTGCTAGAGATAGGTCGGGGCACACTGAAGCTTTCTTT
CSARDRSGHTEAFF
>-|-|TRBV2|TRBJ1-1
TGTGCCAGCAGGGGACGACTGAAGGAGAACACTGAAGCTTTCTTT
CASRGRLKENTEAFF
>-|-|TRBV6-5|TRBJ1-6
TGTGCCAGCAGTTACTCGAGGGACAATTATTCACCCCTCCACTTT
CASSYSRDNYSPLHF
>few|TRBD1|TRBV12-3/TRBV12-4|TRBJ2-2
TGTGCCAGCAGTTTAACGACAGGGGTTGACACCGGGGAGCTGTTTTTT
CASSLTTGVDTGELFF
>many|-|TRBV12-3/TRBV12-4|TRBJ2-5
TGTGCCAGCGCCCGGGGGGCCCAAGAGACCCAGTACTTC
CASARGAQETQYF
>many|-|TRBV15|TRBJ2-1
TGTGCCACCAGCAGAGATGTACCCTATGAGCAGTCCTTC
CATSRDVPYEQSF
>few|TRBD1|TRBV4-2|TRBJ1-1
TGTGCCAGCAGCCAAGATCCTCAGGGGGCCTCTGAAGCTTTCTTT
CASSQDPQGASEAFF
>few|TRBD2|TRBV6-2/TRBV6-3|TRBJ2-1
TGTGCCAGCAGTTACTCGAAAGAACTAGCGGTATACAATGAGCAGTTCTTC
CASSYSKELAVYNEQFF
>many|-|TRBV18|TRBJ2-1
TGTGCCAGCTCACCGTCGGCAGGGCGAGGGGGCAATGAGCAGTTCTTC
CASSPSAGRGGNEQFF
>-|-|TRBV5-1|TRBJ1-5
TGCGCCAGCAGCTTGAGTGGCAGGGAGGGCCAGCCCCAGCATTTT
CASSLSGREGQPQHF
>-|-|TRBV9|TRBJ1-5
TGTGCCAGCAGCGTAGGCGAGACTTATCAGCCCCAGCATTTT
CASSVGETYQPQHF
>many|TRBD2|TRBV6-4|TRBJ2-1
TGTGCCAGCAGTGCCCGGACTAGCGGGGGGGCTAATGAGCAGTTCTTC
CASSARTSGGANEQFF
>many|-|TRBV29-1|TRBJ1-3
TGCAGCGTTGAATGGGGAAACACCATATATTTT
CSVEWGNTIYF
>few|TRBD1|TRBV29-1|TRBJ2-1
TGCAGCGTTTTCGGGGGACAGGGGTACAATGAGCAGTTCTTC
CSVFGGQGYNEQFF
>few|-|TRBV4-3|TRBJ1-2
TGCGCCAGCAGCCATTCAGGGACGTCCTATGGCTACACCTTC
CASSHSGTSYGYTF
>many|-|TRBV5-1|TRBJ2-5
TGCGCCAGCAGCTTGGCGGGGAACCAAGAGACCCAGTACTTC
CASSLAGNQETQYF
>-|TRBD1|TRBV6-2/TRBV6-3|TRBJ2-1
TGTGCCAGCAGTTTAGACAGGGGAAAATTCTTC
CASSLDRGKFF
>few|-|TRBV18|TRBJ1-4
TGTGCCAGCTCACCATCGCAGTCTAATGAAAAACTGTTTTTT
CASSPSQSNEKLFF
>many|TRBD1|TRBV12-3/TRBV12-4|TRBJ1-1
TGTGCCAGCAGTTTCGACAGGGAAAGAGGGGCTTTCTTT
CASSFDRERGAFF
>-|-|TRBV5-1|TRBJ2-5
TGCGCCAGCAGCCGCGGGGACAGCCCTCAAGAGACCCAGTACTTC
CASSRGDSPQETQYF
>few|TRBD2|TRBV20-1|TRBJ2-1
TGCAGTGCTTCAACTAGCGGCAGGTACAATGAGCAGTTCTTC
CSASTSGRYNEQFF
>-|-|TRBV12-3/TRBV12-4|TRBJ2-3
TGTGCCAGCAGTGACAGTGCTAGCACAGATACGCAGTATTTT
CASSDSASTDTQYF
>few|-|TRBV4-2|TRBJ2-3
TGTGCCAGCAGCCAAGATACAGGCTATGCAGATACGCAGTATTTT
CASSQDTGYADTQYF
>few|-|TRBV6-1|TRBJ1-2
TGTGCCAGCTTCCCAAGGGCGATCCTCTATGGCTACACCTTC
CASFPRAILYGYTF
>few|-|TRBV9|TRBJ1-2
TGTGCCAGCAGCGTAGCTACGAGTGGAGGCGGCTACACCTTC
CASSVATSGGGYTF
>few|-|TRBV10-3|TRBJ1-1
TGTGCCATCAGTCTTCTTGGCTCTGAAGCTTTCTTT
CAISLLGSEAFF
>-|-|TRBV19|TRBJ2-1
TGTGCCAGTAGTGCCCCTAGGGGGGGCTACAATGAGCAGTTCTTC
CASSAPRGGYNEQFF
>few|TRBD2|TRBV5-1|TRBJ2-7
TGCGCCAGCAGCTTCCTAGCGGGGGGTTACGAGCAGTACTTC
CASSFLAGGYEQYF
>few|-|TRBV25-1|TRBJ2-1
TGTGCCAGCAGCGACCTACGGGTGGTGAGTGAGCAGTTCTTC
CASSDLRVVSEQFF
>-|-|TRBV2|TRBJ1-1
TGTGCCAGCAGTGAAGCGCTCGGAGTTAACACTGAAGCTTTCTTT
CASSEALGVNTEAFF
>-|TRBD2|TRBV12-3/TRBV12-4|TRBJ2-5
TGTGCCAGCAGCCGACCCGTAGCGGGGGGTGGGGGTCCCCAGTACTTC
CASSRPVAGGGGPQYF
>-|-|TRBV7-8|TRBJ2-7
TGTGCCAGCAGCCCGCGTTGGGCGTCCAACTACGAGCAGTACTTC
CASSPRWASNYEQYF
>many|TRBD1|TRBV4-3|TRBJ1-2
TGCGCCAGCAGCCAAGAGACAGGGCAAGGCTACACCTTC
CASSQETGQGYTF
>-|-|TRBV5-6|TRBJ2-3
TGTGCCAGCAGCTTGGTGAGGGGCCATAGCACAGATACGCAGTATTTT
CASSLVRGHSTDTQYF
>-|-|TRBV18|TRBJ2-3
TGTGCCAGCTCCCCGGGGGCGAACCTCTATAGCACAGATACGCAGTATTTT
CASSPGANLYSTDTQYF
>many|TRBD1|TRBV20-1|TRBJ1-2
TGCAGTGCCCACCGGGACAGGGGTGGAGGAAACTATGGCTACACCTTC
CSAHRDRGGGNYGYTF
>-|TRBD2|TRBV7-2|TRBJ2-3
TGTGCCAGCAGCCGAGGGACTAGCGGGGGAGGCACAGATACGCAGTATTTT
CASSRGTSGGGTDTQYF